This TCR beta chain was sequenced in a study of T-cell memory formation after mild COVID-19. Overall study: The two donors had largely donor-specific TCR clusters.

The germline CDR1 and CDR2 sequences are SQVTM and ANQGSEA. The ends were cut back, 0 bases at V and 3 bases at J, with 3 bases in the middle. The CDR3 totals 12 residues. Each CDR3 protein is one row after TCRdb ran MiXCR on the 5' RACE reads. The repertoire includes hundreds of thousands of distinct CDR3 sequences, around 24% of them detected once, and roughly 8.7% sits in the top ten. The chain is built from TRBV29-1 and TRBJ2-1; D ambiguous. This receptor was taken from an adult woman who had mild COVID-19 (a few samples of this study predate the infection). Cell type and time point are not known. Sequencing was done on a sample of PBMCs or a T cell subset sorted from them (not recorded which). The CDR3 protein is CSVEDLYNEQFF. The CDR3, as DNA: TGCAGCGTTGAAGATCTCTACAATGAGCAGTTCTTC.